This TCR beta chain was documented in a study of cytomegalovirus exposure and HLA in healthy donors (dated by TCRdb to about 2017). Background on the whole study: In an earlier analysis of 587 of the donors, approximately 300 Gb of sequence data and 100 million or so unique TCR beta sequences from about 179 million T cells were reported. An early release that covered roughly 600 HLA-typed donors contained around 300 gigabases of sequencing data and about 84 million unique TCR sequences. Of the roughly 400 genotyped donors, 65% to 90% fell in the genetic ancestry cluster associated with self-reported Caucasian donors. The study was designed to test whether signatures of past pathogen exposure could be identified by cataloging public T cell receptors. The study used immunosequencing to profile the T cell repertoires of approximately 640 subjects and linked those repertoires to cytomegalovirus serostatus. In addition to the first cohort of 500 to 850 subjects, a separate validation cohort of under 150 different subjects was used. To predict cytomegalovirus infection status, the study brought together high-throughput TCR immunosequencing, statistical association of individual TCRs with disease status, and machine learning. In a later analysis, previously published TCR beta repertoires from more than 500 donors were re-analyzed and high-resolution HLA genotyping was added so that TCR occurrence patterns could be studied. The later analysis used no new phenotypic data to find candidate immune exposures, relying instead on TCR beta sequences and their occurrence across donors. An earlier analysis of some 600 of the donors applied high-throughput TCR beta sequencing to assess whether each TCR beta V gene segment acted as functional or pseudogenic. Donor age, sex, ethnicity and CMV serostatus were compiled together with the repertoire data. Genome-wide SNP genotypes for about three fifths of the roughly 670 donors were used in a later genetic analysis, which treated that subset as a discovery cohort. All discovery cohort repertoires had been generated using a single sequencing platform. HLA typing included class I and class II loci at four-digit resolution. Typing coverage varied by locus: roughly 629-640 donors for A, B, C, DRB1 and DQB1; 500 to 550 for DQA1; more than 600 for DPA1; roughly 450 for DPB1. Roughly five DR-DQ haplotypes were handled as single units for association and clustering because linkage in the cohort was strong. Across approximately 400 genotyped donors of the cohort, an average of about 220,000 unique TCR beta nucleotide sequences per donor were sequenced, and around 19% of those sequences were non-productive. Here is what the overall study found, with its caveats: Broadly in line with IMGT annotations, most TCR beta V segments showed up in productive rearrangements about 87% or about 30% of the time in an earlier analysis of several hundred of the donors. An association between a missense DCLRE1C variant and V-gene and J-gene trimming of TCR beta chains was found in a later genetic analysis and replicated in an independent cohort. A further reported finding was that TCR beta sequences accurately predicted the HLA-A and HLA-B alleles for most subjects in the first cohort. A later analysis found that TCR association rates varied across HLA loci, with DRB1 alleles showing the most associated TCRs and HLA-C alleles the fewest. A later analysis found that most CMV-associated TCR beta chains appeared HLA-restricted, with HLA associations seemingly driven largely by CMV exposure. Across donors, most TCR sequences were observed very rarely, whereas some public TCRs were present in many individuals. According to a later analysis, parvovirus B19, influenza, CMV and Epstein-Barr virus appeared linked to several top co-occurrence clusters. A total of about 150 TCR beta chains were listed by the study as associated with cytomegalovirus. The authors suggested that the approach could potentially be extended to other disease states and immunological phenotypes. In a later analysis, HLA-associated TCR beta chains were found to be more clonally expanded and to have lower generation probabilities than equally common non-associated chains. Assigning TCR associations to individual alleles was difficult when HLA alleles, especially DR and DQ, strongly co-occurred. The presence/absence analyses assumed that sequencing depth was roughly uniform across donors, and that assumption may not be true. In both the original and validation cohorts, the classifier was reported to diagnose cytomegalovirus status with high specificity and sensitivity. A later analysis associated about 18,000 TCR beta sequences with specific HLA alleles at a false discovery rate of 0.05. Some IMGT-functional V segments, including TRBV6-2 and TRBV6-3, could not be told apart with the 87-base-pair reads, so those segments were excluded. A cluster of highly shared sequence variants was judged likely to be a technical artifact of the sequencing pipeline. The only immune exposure information available for the cohort was CMV serostatus. This cohort had only TCR beta chains sequenced, and the lack of alpha or paired-chain data limited which features could be detected. According to a later genetic analysis, donors in an Asian-associated ancestry cluster had fewer N-insertions in productive TCRs than the approximately 650-donor mean. Because HLA typing was unavailable for some donors at each locus, only the typed subset was used in association tests. Linkage disequilibrium might explain the correlated functional status among segregating V segments, but an unknown experimental factor could not be ruled out. About 17 rarely observed V segments, including chromosome 9 orphons, were excluded from the earlier analysis of some 590 of the donors because counts were too low. In vitro tests confirmed that a few of the cytomegalovirus-associated TCR beta chains recognize cytomegalovirus antigens.

With respect to this clone: Its antigen has not been determined. The input lacks base qualities; no much larger clone sits a single base away.

In total, just over 650 healthy bone marrow donors made up the cohort. At the time of sampling, every cohort member was nominally healthy, though immune exposures that went unrecorded were likely present. CMV serostatus was recorded as positive for about 300 and negative for about 50% of the roughly 670 cohort members, whereas no CMV serostatus was recorded for the donor in question. A peripheral blood sample was collected from each donor, and TCR beta sequencing was performed on peripheral blood mononuclear cells. The Qiagen DNeasy Blood Extraction Kit was used to extract genomic DNA from the blood cell samples. The library was obtained by the immunoSEQ multiplex PCR assay. For the multiplex PCR, a mixture combining 60 forward primers for TCR Vbeta segments and 13 reverse primers for TCR Jbeta segments was used. The CDR3 region of rearranged TCR beta genes was amplified from genomic DNA by a multiplex PCR assay. Amplified TCR beta libraries were sequenced as 87-base-pair reads on the Illumina HiSeq System. Concerning the study's data processing: In a later analysis, tens of millions of unique TCR beta chains were counted across the roughly 610 repertoires, and approximately 9.9 million of these chains were shared by at least two donors. To remove PCR and sequencing errors, raw reads were error-corrected and collapsed into unique sequences using a nearest-neighbor algorithm that merged closely related sequences. To assign V, D and J gene segments, CDR3 sequences were aligned to IMGT reference sequences. For a sequence to be retained, at least a six-nucleotide match to both a V gene segment and a J gene segment was required. A rearrangement was called productive if the CDR3 had no stop codons and remained in frame with V and J, and every other rearrangement was called non-productive. Following IMGT convention, CDR3 was defined as the stretch from the second conserved V-encoded cysteine up to the conserved J-encoded phenylalanine. The earlier analysis of 550 to 650 of the donors excluded any sequence lacking an unambiguous match to a single V gene segment. In an earlier analysis of some 590 of the donors, a V segment was called functional when productive rearrangements were above 56.7%, and segregating when the standard deviation between donors exceeded 5%. To diagnose cytomegalovirus status from the catalog of TCR beta chain sequences, a statistical classification framework was built. In a later analysis, V and J genes were assigned by comparing TCR nucleotide sequences against IMGT/GENE-DB human TR gene sequences. The TCRdist pipeline was used in a later analysis to assign CDR3 sequences and most-parsimonious VDJ recombination scenarios. In a later analysis, each TCR beta chain was defined by its CDR3 amino acid sequence together with its V-gene family, and reads without a unique V-gene family were excluded. As a way to deal with suspected cross-contamination and a sequencing artifact, a later analysis dropped nearly 600 nucleotide sequences that were highly shared and had low generation probability. A later analysis calculated a clonal expansion index for each public chain from normalized within-repertoire ranks of inferred template counts. A later analysis computed generation probabilities with a VDJ recombination model fitted to out-of-frame rearrangements, and checked the results against IGoR. In a later analysis, TCR-TCR, TCR-HLA and TCR-CMV co-occurrence was scored with hypergeometric tests, and a repertoire-size bias correction was applied to TCR pairs. A later analysis estimated false discovery rates by permuting HLA or CMV assignments 20 times. In a later analysis, co-occurring TCRs were grouped using DBSCAN, with TCRdist sequence similarity added in when clustering inside HLA-allele-positive subsets. Repertoires with fewer than 30,000 or more than 120,000 public chains, plus five repertoires with anomalous nucleotide sharing, were excluded from co-occurrence clustering. TCRdb limited this immuneACCESS table to in-frame rearrangements with V and J called. A share of clones is missing; checked studies link under half to unresolved V genes, and the rest is unexplained. V, J and clone size are taken as reported in that table, and D and trimming were inferred from the DNA itself. Counted in this sample were under 150,000 clones; about 78% of them appeared once. The ten most abundant clones make up approximately 2.6% of the sample.

V is clipped by 6 bases and J by 5 bases, and the sequence between their germline boundaries is 20 bases long. From cysteine to phenylalanine, the CDR3 is 15 amino acids long. The only DNA kept is the CDR3, 45 bases in frame from the first base. Looking up the germline V gene yields CDR1 MNHEY and CDR2 SVGAGI. The receptor was derived from a human donor in good health. The specimen was PBMCs. The chain is made from TRBV6-5 and TRBJ2-7; TRBD1 is a possible D gene, resting on 6 matching bases. The nucleotide sequence is TGTGCCAGCAGACGCCAACGCCGCACAGGGAACGAGCAGTACTTC. It translates as CASRRQRRTGNEQYF.